One and the same sample provided the 22 T cell receptor beta chains below, sequenced in a study of T cells in women clearing cervical HPV infection. Libraries were prepared by immunoSEQ multiplex PCR; TCRdb keeps only in-frame clonotypes and omits some of them. The repertoire shows tens of thousands of clones; the top ten hold 9.1%. Sequencing was done on a sample of blood buffy coat. All receptors derive from a woman aged 18 to 75 with a cervical HPV16 infection that either progressed to CIN3+ or cleared (not recorded which).

As concerns this clone: The read gets to within 3 residues of the CDR3 end, and the germline J gene fills in the rest. The chain is built from TRBV7-8 and TRBJ2-7; a possible D gene is TRBD2 (6 bases). This CDR3 comprises 14 residues. Germline CDR1 reads SGHVS; CDR2 reads FQNEAQ. With 5 bases removed from V and 0 bases from J, the gap between germline ends came to 11 bases. CDR3 protein: CASSRSGYSYEQYF. The part of the CDR3 DNA that was read is TGTGCCAGCAGCCGTAGCGGATACTCCTACGAG.

About this clone itself: The missing CDR3 end, 3 residues past where the read stops, is filled in from the germline J gene. The V call is TRBV7-9, the J call TRBJ1-3; no definite D call. The CDR3 is 12 amino acids. Germline loops: CDR1 SEHNR, CDR2 FQNEAQ (reference sequence). With 3 bases removed from V and 4 bases from J, the gap between germline ends came to 4 bases. This CDR3 reads CASSFLGNTIYF. The CDR3 DNA, read in part, is TGTGCCAGCAGCTTCCTAGGAAACACC.

Regarding this clone: The CDR3 is cut off 3 residues early in the read; its end comes from the germline J gene. The rearrangement links TRBV20-1 to TRBJ2-5; 10 positions agree with TRBD1. This CDR3 comprises 14 residues. V trimming: 6 bases; J trimming: 1 base; junction bases outside the gene matches: 5. CDR1 is DFQATT, CDR2 SNEGSKA, per germline (reference sequence). CDR3 sequence: CSASRDRGQETQYF. CDR3 bases read: TGCAGTGCGTCCAGGGACAGGGGCCAAGAGACC.

This clone is identified as medium-sized from frequency. The CDR3 end lies 3 residues beyond the end of the read and is filled in from the germline J gene. This sequence joins TRBV28 and TRBJ2-6; D is uncertain. The V and J ends lost 2 bases and 1 base respectively, with 9 bases between them. The CDR3 is made up of 16 amino acids. Germline CDR1 and CDR2: MDHEN and SYDVKM. This CDR3 reads CASSLGTRSGANVLTF. The DNA read from the CDR3 is TGTGCCAGCAGTTTAGGTACGAGGTCTGGGGCCAACGTC.

Turning to this clone: The CDR3 end is not reached by the read, which stops 3 residues before it; the germline J gene fills it in. The V call is TRBV19, the J call TRBJ2-7, with D uncertain. The CDR3 length is 13 residues. Germline loops: CDR1 LNHDA, CDR2 SQIVND (reference sequence). Trimming cost V 4 bases and J 0 bases, with 7 bases left between them. This CDR3 is CASSSGSSYEQYF. CDR3 bases read: TGTGCCAGTAGTAGCGGCAGCTCCTACGAG.

With respect to this clone: The DNA ends 3 residues before the CDR3 does, and the rest of the CDR3 is filled in from the germline J gene. The chain uses TRBV19 and TRBJ2-2, with TRBD1 as a possible D gene (6 bases). This CDR3 is 13 amino acids long. V lost 7 bases to trimming and J lost 5 bases, with 11 bases between them. Germline-derived CDR1 and CDR2 are LNHDA and SQIVND (reference sequence). The DNA read from the CDR3 is TGTGCCAGTAATACAGGGATTACCGGGGAG. Amino acids: CASNTGITGE. The full CDR3 sequence reads CASNTGITGELFF.

The chain's CDR3 is CASSIRGGGYNEQFF. CDR3 bases read: TGTGCCAGCAGTATTCGGGGGGGCGGGTATAATGAG. The rearrangement joins TRBV2 to TRBJ2-1; 8 bases map to TRBD2. The CDR3 end falls 3 residues outside the read, so it is completed with the germline J gene. The ends lost 5 bases at V and 7 bases at J; junction bases unmatched: 10. Germline CDR1 and CDR2: SNHLY and FYNNEI. This CDR3 comprises 15 residues.

Turning to this clone: Sequencing ends 3 residues short of the CDR3 end; the germline J gene provides the rest. The chain recombines TRBV20-1 with TRBJ2-3; the D gene is possibly TRBD2 (5 bases). The V end was cut by 2 bases, the J end by 0 bases, with 12 bases between. The CDR3 extends over 15 amino acids. The V gene's germline CDR1 is DFQATT and CDR2 SNEGSKA (reference sequence). CDR3 DNA (partial): TGCAGTGCTAGATCGGCGGGCGGGAGCACAGATACG. Amino acid sequence: CSARSAGGSTDT. The full-length CDR3 reads as CSARSAGGSTDTQYF.

Comments on this clone: With the read ending 3 residues before the CDR3 end, the germline J gene is used to fill in that end. The chain has TRBV20-1 and TRBJ1-2, with D unresolved. The CDR3 has 12 residues. The germline V gene encodes CDR1 DFQATT and CDR2 SNEGSKA (reference sequence). The CDR3 DNA, read in part, is TGCAGTGCTAGATCCTCCGCAGGCCTC. It translates to CSARSSAGL. The complete CDR3 sequence is CSARSSAGLYTF.

CDR3 in amino acids: CASSVGTRDRQETQYF. CDR3 DNA, as far as it was read: TGTGCCAGCAGCGTAGGGACAAGGGACAGGCAAGAGACC. The V and J genes are TRBV9 and TRBJ2-5, with TRBD1 matching 8 bases. The DNA ends 3 residues before the CDR3 does, and the rest of the CDR3 is filled in from the germline J gene. Germline CDR1 and CDR2: SGDLS and YYNGEE. The ends lost 0 bases at V and 2 bases at J; junction bases unmatched: 6. The CDR3 sequence is 16 residues long.

Turning to this clone: The missing CDR3 end, 3 residues past where the read stops, is filled in from the germline J gene. The chain recombines TRBV30 with TRBJ1-2; D might be TRBD1 (5 bases). Trimming took 6 bases from V and 2 from J, leaving 19 bases between them. The CDR3 sequence is 15 residues long. Per germline, CDR1 GTSNPN and CDR2 SVGIG (reference sequence). This CDR3 reads CACTGGFKKNYGYTF. CDR3 bases read: TGTGCCTGTACAGGAGGGTTTAAGAAGAACTATGGC.

As to this clone: The CDR3 extends 3 residues past the end of the read, so its final part is completed from the germline J gene. The V call is TRBV24-1, the J call TRBJ2-2; TRBD1 agrees at 7 bases. Germline V gene data show CDR1 as KGHDR and CDR2 as SFDVKD. V was clipped by 3 bases and J by 3 bases; unmatched bases: 9. The CDR3 covers 17 residues. The CDR3 sequence: CATSDALQGLYTGELFF. Partial CDR3 DNA: TGTGCCACCAGTGATGCTTTACAGGGGTTGTACACCGGGGAG.

This clone is labeled medium-sized based on frequency. The read gets to within 3 residues of the CDR3 end, and the germline J gene fills in the rest. V is TRBV5-1 and J is TRBJ2-1; the match to TRBD2 covers 10 bases. This CDR3 has 16 amino acids. Germline CDR1 reads SGHRS; CDR2 reads YFSETQ. Unmatched junction bases numbered 8, after V lost 4 bases and J lost 4 bases. CDR3 in amino acids: CASSPEPGLAYNEQFF. The DNA read from the CDR3 is TGCGCCAGCAGCCCGGAACCGGGACTAGCGTACAATGAG.

Turning to this clone: The CDR3 end falls 3 residues outside the read, so it is completed with the germline J gene. V is TRBV5-1 and J is TRBJ2-3; a possible D gene is TRBD2 (6 bases). Trimming removed 4 bases from V and 0 bases from J, with 12 bases in between. The CDR3 is made up of 15 amino acids. Germline V gene lookup returns CDR1 SGHRS and CDR2 YFSETQ. CDR3 DNA, as far as it was read: TGCGCCAGCAGCGAGCGGGCGCTTAGCACAGATACG. As protein: CASSERALSTDT. The full CDR3 protein is CASSERALSTDTQYF.

By frequency, this clone registers medium-sized. The read terminates 3 residues ahead of where the CDR3 ends, so the germline J gene completes it. V gene TRBV18 combines with J gene TRBJ2-7; perhaps TRBD2 as D (6 bases). The CDR3 sequence is 16 residues long. From germline, CDR1 is KGHSH and CDR2 LQKENI. With 2 bases removed from V and 5 bases from J, the gap between germline ends came to 19 bases. The CDR3 DNA, read in part, is TGTGCCAGCTCACCATTCCCGCGGGGAAAAAACAACGAG. Amino acid sequence: CASSPFPRGKNNE. The entire CDR3 sequence reads CASSPFPRGKNNEQYF.

In regard to this clone: The read falls 3 residues short of the CDR3 end, and the missing part is taken from the germline J gene. V and J are TRBV5-6 and TRBJ1-2, with TRBD1 matching 7 bases. J gave up 4 bases and V 4 bases, and 1 base lay outside the gene matches. This CDR3 region has 12 residues. CDR1 and CDR2 (germline): SGHDT, YYEEEE. CDR3 in amino acids: CASSQGGYGYTF. The DNA read from the CDR3 is TGTGCCAGCAGCCAGGGGGGCTATGGC. Together with reference TRBV5-6 and TRBJ1-2, the CDR3 gives the full variable domain: DAGVTQSPTHLIKTRGQQVTLRCSPKSGHDTVSWYQQALGQGPQFIFQYYEEEERQRGNFPDRFSGHQFPNYSSELNVNALLLGDSALYLCASSQGGYGYTFGSGTRLTVV.

In the case of this clone: The sequenced fragment ends 3 residues before the CDR3 boundary, so the rest is inferred from the germline J gene. The chain is built from TRBV7-2 and TRBJ2-1; TRBD2 is a possible D gene (7 bases). V was shortened by 5 bases and J by 2 bases, with 13 bases between the two germline ends. CDR3 size: 15 residues. Germline V gene data show CDR1 as SGHTA and CDR2 as FQGNSA. This chain's CDR3 is CASSRPGGPYNEQFF. The DNA read from the CDR3 is TGTGCCAGCAGCCGCCCGGGGGGCCCCTACAATGAG.

Of note for this clone: The sequenced fragment ends 3 residues before the CDR3 boundary, so the rest is inferred from the germline J gene. The V gene is TRBV7-8, the J gene TRBJ1-4; TRBD1 matches 10 bases. Germline CDR1 SGHVS, CDR2 FQNEAQ. The length of the CDR3 is 15 residues. Trimming cost V 6 bases and J 7 bases; bases outside gene matches: 8. Here the CDR3 reads CASRWTGGSTEKLFF. The CDR3 bases that were read are TGTGCCAGCAGATGGACAGGGGGTTCGACTGAAAAA.

Comments on this clone: The read stops 3 residues short of the end of the CDR3; the missing end is completed from the germline J gene. The rearrangement uses TRBV6-1 and TRBJ2-1, with 9 bases that match TRBD2. The CDR3 totals 16 residues. CDR1 is MNHNS, CDR2 SASEGT, per germline. Germline trimming cut 3 bases from V and 4 bases from J; bases unmatched to any gene: 7. The CDR3 spells CASSDPHLAGYNEQFF. The sequenced part of the CDR3 DNA is TGTGCCAGCAGTGATCCCCACCTAGCGGGATACAATGAG.

For this clone: The read ends 3 residues shy of where the CDR3 ends; the end is completed using the germline J gene. This chain links TRBV7-2 with TRBJ2-1, with TRBD2 matching 11 bases. The ends lost 6 bases at V and 6 bases at J; junction bases unmatched: 4. CDR3 size: 14 residues. CDR1 SGHTA and CDR2 FQGNSA come from the germline V gene. CDR3 DNA (partial): TGTGCCAGCAGACGTAGCGGGGGGGCCAATGAG. Protein sequence: CASRRSGGANE. The full CDR3 reads CASRRSGGANEQFF. Full variable domain (rest looked up from reference TRBV7-2 and TRBJ2-1): GAGVSQSPSNKVTEKGKDVELRCDPISGHTALYWYRQSLGQGLEFLIYFQGNSAPDKSGLPSDRFSAERTGGSVSTLTIQRTQQEDSAVYLCASRRSGGANEQFFGPGTRLTVL.

Remarks on this clone: The CDR3 is cut off 3 residues early in the read; its end comes from the germline J gene. The V and J genes are TRBV20-1 and TRBJ2-4, with 9 positions matching TRBD2. The CDR3 has 17 residues. The germline CDR1 and CDR2 sequences are DFQATT and SNEGSKA (reference sequence). V lost 2 bases to trimming and J lost 0 bases; unmatched junction nucleotides: 8. CDR3 residues: CSARMLAGMLAKNIQYF. The part of the CDR3 DNA that was read is TGCAGTGCTAGAATGCTAGCGGGGATGCTAGCCAAAAACATT.

About this clone itself: Read data end 3 residues before the CDR3 end; the end is taken from the germline J gene. V and J are TRBV19 and TRBJ2-1; 9 positions agree with TRBD1. Losses at the gene ends were 7 bases for V and 6 bases for J; bases not matched to a gene: 7. In germline, CDR1 is LNHDA, CDR2 SQIVND (reference sequence). This CDR3 has 14 residues. The sequenced part of the CDR3 DNA is TGTGCCAGTACCCGGACAGGGGAGTCCAATGAG. It codes for CASTRTGESNE. The full CDR3 protein reads CASTRTGESNEQFF.